The 14 T cell receptor beta chains below were found in one sample sequenced in a study of blood T cell repertoires in COVID-19. Sequencing was performed with immunoSEQ multiplex PCR; in TCRdb, only in-frame clones are kept and a portion is missing. Of 150,000 to 200,000 clones in the sample, approximately 87% were seen once. Source material: peripheral blood. These receptors originate from a woman between 55 and 75 years old with COVID-19, enrolled during active disease.

The CDR3 loop reads CASSRVSSYEQYF. The CDR3 region has the DNA TGTGCCAGCTCACGGGTTAGCTCCTACGAGCAGTACTTC. The chain recombines TRBV27 with TRBJ2-7; D call uncertain. Trimming took off 8 bases at V and 0 bases at J, with 11 bases between the two ends. Germline CDR1 and CDR2: MNHEY and SMNVEV (reference sequence). The CDR3 has 13 residues.

The chain carries TRBV5-1 and TRBJ2-1, with 10 bases lining up with TRBD2. The CDR3 runs 17 residues. The junction had 16 bases not matched to a gene; V was cut back by 4 bases and J by 9 bases. The germline gives CDR1 SGHRS, CDR2 YFSETQ. CDR3 residues: CASSPRGSGRASGEQFF. DNA for the CDR3: TGCGCCAGCAGCCCCCGGGGGAGCGGGAGGGCCTCTGGTGAGCAGTTCTTC.

The rearrangement joins TRBV7-3 to TRBJ2-3, with D maybe TRBD1 (6 bases). Germline V gives CDR1 SGHTA, CDR2 FQGTGA. The CDR3 runs 16 residues. V shed 4 bases and J shed 4 bases, with 18 bases lying between them. The CDR3 sequence: CASSSRVTGSSDTQYF. For the CDR3, the DNA is TGTGCCAGCAGCTCGAGGGTAACAGGGAGCTCAGATACGCAGTATTTT.

This chain connects TRBV30 to TRBJ1-1, with no clear D. The CDR3 has 13 residues. Trimming took off 4 bases at V and 0 bases at J, with 9 bases between the two ends. CDR1 is GTSNPN and CDR2 is SVGIG in the germline V gene (reference sequence). CDR3 in amino acids: CAWKISLNTEAFF. The CDR3 bases are TGTGCCTGGAAAATCTCCTTGAACACTGAAGCTTTCTTT.

In this sample, this clone turned up a few times. V usage is TRBV5-1 and J usage is TRBJ2-1; D possibly corresponds to TRBD1 (6 bases). V gave up 0 bases and J gave up 1 base, with 8 bases separating them. The CDR3 spans 15 residues. Germline V gives CDR1 SGHRS, CDR2 YFSETQ. The CDR3 bases are TGCGCCAGCAGCTTGGTGGGGGCATCCTACAATGAGCAGTTCTTC. The encoded protein is CASSLVGASYNEQFF. The variable domain in full, with the rest retrieved from reference TRBV5-1 and TRBJ2-1, is KAGVTQTPRYLIKTRGQQVTLSCSPISGHRSVSWYQQTPGQGLQFLFEYFSETQRNKGNFPGRFSGRQFSNSRSEMNVSTLELGDSALYLCASSLVGASYNEQFFGPGTRLTVL.

This chain links TRBV5-6 with TRBJ1-5, with TRBD1 matching 8 bases. Germline V gene lookup returns CDR1 SGHDT and CDR2 YYEEEE. V lost 6 bases to trimming and J lost 5 bases; unmatched junction nucleotides: 10. This CDR3 is built from 15 residues. The CDR3 protein is CASTPTGGHYQPQHF. The CDR3 DNA is TGTGCCAGCACCCCAACAGGGGGACACTATCAGCCCCAGCATTTT.

The chain's CDR3 is CASERSGTSYEQYF. CDR3 DNA: TGTGCCAGCGAAAGATCCGGGACAAGCTACGAGCAGTACTTC. The chain uses TRBV6-6 and TRBJ2-7, with D possibly TRBD1 on 6 matching bases. V was pared by 8 bases and J by 3 bases, with 17 bases between. This CDR3 contains 14 residues. The germline gives CDR1 MNHNY, CDR2 SVGAGI (reference sequence).

This sequence joins TRBV15 and TRBJ2-3, with 14 bases identical to TRBD2. J was trimmed by 6 bases and V by 5 bases; bases with no gene match: 4. The CDR3 is 15 residues long. Germline CDR1 reads LNHNV; CDR2 reads YYDKDF (reference sequence). The DNA of the CDR3 is TGTGCCACCAGCGGGACTAGCGGGAGAATCGATACGCAGTATTTT. Translation: CATSGTSGRIDTQYF.

The J gene is TRBJ1-4, the V gene TRBV6-6, with 7 bases identical to TRBD1. Germline values: CDR1 MNHNY, CDR2 SVGAGI (reference sequence). With 2 bases clipped from V and 8 bases from J, the junction kept 11 bases outside the gene matches. CDR3 length: 16 amino acids. The CDR3 DNA reads TGTGCCAGCAGTTACAGGGGGCGGTTAAGAGAGGAAAAACTGTTTTTT. It encodes CASSYRGRLREEKLFF.

CDR3 bases: TGTGCCAGTAGTATCACAGCCACCAATCAGCCCCAGCATTTT. Its protein product is CASSITATNQPQHF. The chain has TRBV19 and TRBJ1-5; no clear D. Germline CDR1 is LNHDA and CDR2 is SQIVND (reference sequence). Trimming took off 3 bases at V and 3 bases at J, with 9 bases between the two ends. The CDR3 runs 14 residues.

The chain has TRBV5-1 and TRBJ1-1; D may be TRBD1 (5 bases). Germline values: CDR1 SGHRS, CDR2 YFSETQ. This CDR3 spans 15 amino acids. Trimming took 0 bases from V and 4 from J, leaving 13 bases between them. In DNA form, the CDR3 reads TGCGCCAGCAGCTTGGTGGGGCCCTCGGGCACTGAAGCTTTCTTT. Encoded protein: CASSLVGPSGTEAFF.

The gene calls are TRBV6-2 or TRBV6-3 and TRBJ1-2; 8 positions match TRBD1. CDR1 is MNHEY and CDR2 is SVGEGT in the germline V gene. V lost 5 bases to trimming and J lost 4 bases; unmatched junction nucleotides: 18. The CDR3 spans 18 residues. CDR3 protein: CASSRIPSSADRGYGYTF. CDR3 coding DNA: TGTGCCAGCAGTAGAATCCCCTCCTCCGCAGACAGGGGCTATGGCTACACCTTC.

The gene calls are TRBV24-1 and TRBJ2-1; 14 nucleotides line up with TRBD2. Germline V lookup: CDR1 KGHDR, CDR2 SFDVKD. This CDR3 is 16 amino acids long. V trimming: 4 bases; J trimming: 9 bases; junction bases outside the gene matches: 7. The CDR3 sequence is CATSEGTSGSRGEQFF. Written as DNA, the CDR3 is TGTGCCACCAGTGAAGGGACTAGCGGGAGCCGGGGTGAGCAGTTCTTC.

Only a few counts were recorded for this clone. V and J are TRBV19 and TRBJ2-7, with D possibly matching TRBD2 (5 bases). V dropped 4 bases and J dropped 1 base, with 14 bases sitting between them. Per the germline V gene, CDR1 is LNHDA and CDR2 is SQIVND (reference sequence). The length of the CDR3 is 15 residues. CDR3 loop: CASSTRLRVSYEQYF. DNA for the CDR3: TGTGCCAGTAGTACCCGGTTGAGGGTGTCCTACGAGCAGTACTTC.